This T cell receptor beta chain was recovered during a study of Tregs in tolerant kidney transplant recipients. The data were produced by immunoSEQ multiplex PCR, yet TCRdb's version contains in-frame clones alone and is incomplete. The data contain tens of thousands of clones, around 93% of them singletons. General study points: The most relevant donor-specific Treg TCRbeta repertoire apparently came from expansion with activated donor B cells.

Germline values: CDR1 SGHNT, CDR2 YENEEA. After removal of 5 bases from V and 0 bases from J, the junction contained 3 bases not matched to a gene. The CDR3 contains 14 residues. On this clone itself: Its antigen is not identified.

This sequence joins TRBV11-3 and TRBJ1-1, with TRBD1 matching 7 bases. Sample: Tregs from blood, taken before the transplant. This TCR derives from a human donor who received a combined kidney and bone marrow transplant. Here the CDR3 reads CASSRDSLNTEAFF. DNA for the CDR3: TGTGCCAGCAGCCGGGACAGCTTGAACACTGAAGCTTTCTTT.